The 9 T cell receptor beta chains below all came from one sample that was sequenced in a study of identifying expanded T cells in peripheral blood. Clones were sequenced by immunoSEQ multiplex PCR, and TCRdb holds only the in-frame ones, with some missing. The sample has about 100,000 clones, roughly 85% seen once. The source material was blood. These receptors were obtained from a person aged 18 to 70 in good health.

V usage is TRBV6-5 and J usage is TRBJ1-6, with unresolved D. Looked up from germline, CDR1 is MNHEY and CDR2 is SVGAGI. Trimming pared 2 bases from V and 2 bases from J, leaving 10 bases between. The CDR3 is made up of 16 amino acids. CDR3: CASSYGKSAYNSPLHF. The CDR3 nucleotides are TGTGCCAGCAGTTACGGGAAGAGCGCCTATAATTCACCCCTCCACTTT.

This chain uses TRBV15 with TRBJ1-6; weak D call: TRBD1 (5 bases). Germline V gene sequence: CDR1 LNHNV, CDR2 YYDKDF (reference sequence). The CDR3 is 17 residues long. V dropped 0 bases and J dropped 0 bases, with 9 bases sitting between them. CDR3 sequence reads: CATSRDKGFSYNSPLHF. The CDR3 bases are TGTGCCACCAGCAGAGATAAGGGGTTCTCCTATAATTCACCCCTCCACTTT.

V gene TRBV4-2 combines with J gene TRBJ2-2; D unclear. Per the germline V gene, CDR1 is LGHNA and CDR2 is YNFKEQ. The CDR3 runs 11 residues. Trimming left V 4 bases short and J 6 bases short, with 3 bases between. The CDR3 DNA is TGTGCCAGCAGCCTGGCCGGGGAGCTGTTTTTT. This gives the protein CASSLAGELFF.

CDR3 loop: CASSVGGGDYYEQYF. CDR3 in DNA: TGTGCCAGCAGCGTAGGCGGGGGGGATTATTACGAGCAGTACTTC. The chain has TRBV9 and TRBJ2-7; the match to TRBD2 covers 9 bases. V shed 0 bases, J shed 4 bases, and the junction held 5 bases outside the gene matches. From germline, CDR1 is SGDLS and CDR2 YYNGEE. This CDR3 region has 15 residues.

In its sample, this clone was seen a few times. The chain links TRBV4-3 to TRBJ2-7; D is unresolved. The V and J ends lost 0 bases and 2 bases respectively, with 14 bases between them. The CDR3 has 16 residues. Germline V gene data show CDR1 as LGHNA and CDR2 as YSLEER. As DNA, the CDR3 is TGCGCCAGCAGCCAAGATGCCGGTAGGGCGCCCTACGAGCAGTACTTC. Translated: CASSQDAGRAPYEQYF.

The chain combines TRBV11-2 with TRBJ2-3; 11 bases map to TRBD2. CDR3 length: 18 residues. Germline V lookup: CDR1 SGHAT, CDR2 FQNNGV. V shed 2 bases and J 2 bases; nucleotides not matched to a gene: 9. The CDR3 DNA follows: TGTGCCAGCAGCTTACCTACTAGCGGGGGTACCATCACAGATACGCAGTATTTT. This gives the protein CASSLPTSGGTITDTQYF.

The rearrangement uses TRBV11-2 and TRBJ1-1; D call uncertain. The ends were cut back, 3 bases at V and 0 bases at J, with 8 bases in the middle. The CDR3 runs 14 residues. The germline gives CDR1 SGHAT, CDR2 FQNNGV. The CDR3 spells CASSFLGVNTEAFF. CDR3 DNA: TGTGCCAGCAGCTTCCTCGGGGTGAACACTGAAGCTTTCTTT.

The rearrangement uses TRBV6-6 and TRBJ2-7, with 8 bases that match TRBD2. The V segment lost 7 bases and the J segment 2 bases; nucleotides outside the gene matches: 10. Germline V gene data show CDR1 as MNHNY and CDR2 as SVGAGI (reference sequence). The CDR3 covers 15 residues. The CDR3 loop reads CASTARGVGAYEQYF. CDR3 coding DNA: TGTGCCAGCACCGCGCGGGGGGTTGGGGCCTACGAGCAGTACTTC.

The gene calls are TRBV18 and TRBJ2-3; D might be TRBD2 (7 bases). The CDR3 covers 15 residues. Trimming stripped 6 bases from V and 3 bases from J, with 16 bases between. Germline V CDR1 and CDR2: KGHSH, LQKENI. CDR3 protein: CASSRRGPPTDTQYF. In DNA form, the CDR3 reads TGTGCCAGCTCGCGGCGGGGGCCTCCAACAGATACGCAGTATTTT. Full variable domain (remainder filled in from reference TRBV18 and TRBJ2-3): NAGVMQNPRHLVRRRGQEARLRCSPMKGHSHVYWYRQLPEEGLKFMVYLQKENIIDESGMPKERFSAEFPKEGPSILRIQQVVRGDSAAYFCASSRRGPPTDTQYFGPGTRLTVL.